The T cell receptor beta chain described here comes from a study of blood T cells in healthy people across ages. Next came a second PCR, run for roughly 7 to 12 cycles, which used a sample-barcoded 5' primer along with a J-beta primer mix. TCRdb independently ran MiXCR on the 5' RACE reads; one entry per CDR3 protein. The data show fewer than 1,200,000 distinct CDR3 sequences, around 27% seen once. The CDR3 loop spans 14 amino acids. From germline, CDR1 is MDHEN and CDR2 SYDVKM. With 2 bases removed from V and 5 bases from J, the gap between germline ends came to 10 bases. This same sample was also part of a study on T cells of mothers and their children.

The sequence was obtained from a girl between 2 and 10 years old in good health. Source material: blood. The rearrangement links TRBV28 to TRBJ1-5; D is ambiguous. The CDR3 DNA follows: TGTGCCAGCAGTTTAGGTGCCGGGGATCAGCCCCAGCATTTT. This codes for CASSLGAGDQPQHF.